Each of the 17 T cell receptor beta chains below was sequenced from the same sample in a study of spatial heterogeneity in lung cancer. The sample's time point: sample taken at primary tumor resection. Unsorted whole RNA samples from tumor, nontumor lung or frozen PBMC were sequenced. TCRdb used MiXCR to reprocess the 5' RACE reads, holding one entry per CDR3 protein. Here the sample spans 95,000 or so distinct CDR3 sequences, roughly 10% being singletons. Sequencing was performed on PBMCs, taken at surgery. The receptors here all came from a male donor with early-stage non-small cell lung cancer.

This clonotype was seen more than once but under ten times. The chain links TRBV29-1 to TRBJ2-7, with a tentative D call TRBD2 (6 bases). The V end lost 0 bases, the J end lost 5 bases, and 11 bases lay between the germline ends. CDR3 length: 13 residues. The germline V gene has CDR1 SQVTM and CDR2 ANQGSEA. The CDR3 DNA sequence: TGCAGCGTTGAAGAAGACGGACTAAACGAGCAGTACTTC. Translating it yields CSVEEDGLNEQYF.

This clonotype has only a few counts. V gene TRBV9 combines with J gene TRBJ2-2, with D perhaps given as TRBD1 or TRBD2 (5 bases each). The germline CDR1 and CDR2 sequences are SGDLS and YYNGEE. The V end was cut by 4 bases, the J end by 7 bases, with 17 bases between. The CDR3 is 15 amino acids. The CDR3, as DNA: TGTGCCAGCAGCCCGGACGGATGGGACGGCGGGGAGCTGTTTTTT. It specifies CASSPDGWDGGELFF.

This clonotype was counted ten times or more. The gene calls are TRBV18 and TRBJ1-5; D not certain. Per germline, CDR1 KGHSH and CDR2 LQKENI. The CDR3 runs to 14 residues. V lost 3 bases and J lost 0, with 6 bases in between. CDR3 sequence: CASSPESSNQPQHF. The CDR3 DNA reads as TGTGCCAGCTCACCGGAGTCTAGCAATCAGCCCCAGCATTTT.

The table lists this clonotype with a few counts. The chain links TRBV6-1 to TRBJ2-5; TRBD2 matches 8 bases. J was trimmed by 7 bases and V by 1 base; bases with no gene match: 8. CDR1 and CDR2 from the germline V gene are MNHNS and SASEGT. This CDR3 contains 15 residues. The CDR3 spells CASSEERGLGGTQYF. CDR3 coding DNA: TGTGCCAGCAGTGAAGAACGGGGACTAGGGGGGACCCAGTACTTC.

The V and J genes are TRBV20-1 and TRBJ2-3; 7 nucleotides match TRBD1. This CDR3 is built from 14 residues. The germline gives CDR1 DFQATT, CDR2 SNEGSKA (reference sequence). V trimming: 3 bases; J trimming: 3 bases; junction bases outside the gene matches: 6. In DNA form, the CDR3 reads TGCAGTGCTAGGAAAGGGGGCTGGACAGATACGCAGTATTTT. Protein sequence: CSARKGGWTDTQYF.

CDR3 loop: CSVEEGADTQYF. Written as DNA, the CDR3 is TGCAGCGTTGAAGAGGGGGCAGATACGCAGTATTTT. The chain employs TRBV29-1 and TRBJ2-3; tentatively, D is TRBD1 or TRBD2 (5 bases each). Trimming pared 0 bases from V and 4 bases from J, leaving 5 bases between. Germline loops: CDR1 SQVTM, CDR2 ANQGSEA. The CDR3 sequence is 12 residues long.

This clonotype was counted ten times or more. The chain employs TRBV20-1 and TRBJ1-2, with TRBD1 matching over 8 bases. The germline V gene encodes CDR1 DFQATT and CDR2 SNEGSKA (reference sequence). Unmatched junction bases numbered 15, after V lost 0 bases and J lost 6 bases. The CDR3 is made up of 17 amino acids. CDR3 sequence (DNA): TGCAGTGCTAGAGATCGGGACAGGAAGGGGAACTATGATGGCTACACCTTC. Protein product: CSARDRDRKGNYDGYTF.

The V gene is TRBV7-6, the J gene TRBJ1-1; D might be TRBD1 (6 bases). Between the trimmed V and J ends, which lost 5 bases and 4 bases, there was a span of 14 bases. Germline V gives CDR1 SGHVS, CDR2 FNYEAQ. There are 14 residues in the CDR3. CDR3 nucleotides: TGTGCCAGCAGCCCGGGACACTCGGCCACTGAAGCTTTCTTT. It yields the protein CASSPGHSATEAFF.

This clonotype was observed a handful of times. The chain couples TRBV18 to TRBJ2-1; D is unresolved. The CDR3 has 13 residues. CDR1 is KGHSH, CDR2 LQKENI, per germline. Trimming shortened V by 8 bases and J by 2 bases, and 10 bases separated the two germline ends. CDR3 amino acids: CASAGQTYNEQFF. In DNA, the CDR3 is TGTGCCAGCGCCGGGCAAACCTACAATGAGCAGTTCTTC.

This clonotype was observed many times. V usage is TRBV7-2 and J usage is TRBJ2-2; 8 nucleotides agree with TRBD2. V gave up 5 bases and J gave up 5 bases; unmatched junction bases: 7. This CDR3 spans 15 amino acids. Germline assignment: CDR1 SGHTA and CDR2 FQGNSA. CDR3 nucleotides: TGTGCCAGCAGCCAAGCGGGGGCTCATACCGGGGAGCTGTTTTTT. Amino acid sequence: CASSQAGAHTGELFF.

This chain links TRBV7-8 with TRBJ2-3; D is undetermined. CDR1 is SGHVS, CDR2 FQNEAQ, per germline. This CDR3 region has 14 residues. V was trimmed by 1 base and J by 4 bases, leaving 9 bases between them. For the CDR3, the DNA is TGTGCCAGCAGCTTAGAACTCGCAGCAGATACGCAGTATTTT. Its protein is CASSLELAADTQYF. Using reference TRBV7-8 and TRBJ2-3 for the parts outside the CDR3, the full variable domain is GAGVSQSPRYKVAKRGQDVALRCDPISGHVSLFWYQQALGQGPEFLTYFQNEAQLDKSGLPSDRFFAERPEGSVSTLKIQRTQQEDSAVYLCASSLELAADTQYFGPGTRLTVL.

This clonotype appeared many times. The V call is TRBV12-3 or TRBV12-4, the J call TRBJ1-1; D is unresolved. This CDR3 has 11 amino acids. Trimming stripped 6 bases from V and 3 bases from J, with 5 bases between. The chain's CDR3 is CASSLYTEAFF. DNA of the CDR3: TGTGCCAGCAGCCTTTACACTGAAGCTTTCTTT.

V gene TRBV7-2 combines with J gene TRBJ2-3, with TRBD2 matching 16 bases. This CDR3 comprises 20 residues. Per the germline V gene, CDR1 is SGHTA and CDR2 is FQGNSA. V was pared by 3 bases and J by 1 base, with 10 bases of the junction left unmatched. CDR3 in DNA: TGTGCCAGCAGCTTGCTCTTAGGGACTAGCGGGGGGGCGGGCACAGATACGCAGTATTTT. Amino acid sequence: CASSLLLGTSGGAGTDTQYF. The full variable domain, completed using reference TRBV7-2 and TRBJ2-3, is GAGVSQSPSNKVTEKGKDVELRCDPISGHTALYWYRQSLGQGLEFLIYFQGNSAPDKSGLPSDRFSAERTGGSVSTLTIQRTQQEDSAVYLCASSLLLGTSGGAGTDTQYFGPGTRLTVL.

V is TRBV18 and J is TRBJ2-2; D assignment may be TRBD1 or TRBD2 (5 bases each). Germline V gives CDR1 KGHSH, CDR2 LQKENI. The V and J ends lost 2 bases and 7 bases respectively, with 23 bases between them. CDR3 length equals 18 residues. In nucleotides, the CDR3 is TGTGCCAGCTCACCAATCTCAATCGTCCGAGGGGCCGACGGGGAGCTGTTTTTT. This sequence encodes CASSPISIVRGADGELFF.

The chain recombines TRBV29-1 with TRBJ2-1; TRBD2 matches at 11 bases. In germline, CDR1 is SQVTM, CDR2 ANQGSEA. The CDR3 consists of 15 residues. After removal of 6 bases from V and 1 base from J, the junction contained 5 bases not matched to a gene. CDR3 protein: CSVGLAGGSYNEQFF. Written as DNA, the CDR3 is TGCAGCGTCGGCTTAGCGGGAGGGTCCTACAATGAGCAGTTCTTC.

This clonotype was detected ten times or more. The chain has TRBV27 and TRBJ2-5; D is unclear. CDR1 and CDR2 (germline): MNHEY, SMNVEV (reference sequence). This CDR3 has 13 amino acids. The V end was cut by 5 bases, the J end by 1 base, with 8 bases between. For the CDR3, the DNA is TGTGCCAGCAGTCTCGACGGCCAAGAGACCCAGTACTTC. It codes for CASSLDGQETQYF.

CDR3 in amino acids: CASSLKGQPLSGNTIYF. The CDR3 nucleotides read TGTGCCAGCAGCTTGAAGGGGCAGCCACTCTCTGGAAACACCATATATTTT. This rearrangement joins TRBV5-8 to TRBJ1-3, with D maybe TRBD1 (5 bases). Per germline, CDR1 SGHTS and CDR2 YDEGEE. CDR3 length equals 17 residues. V was pared by 1 base and J by 0 bases, with 14 bases between.